One TCR beta chain is described in this entry. These data originate in a study of control samples from healthy donors and cancer patients. Germline V lookup: CDR1 MNHEY, CDR2 SVGAGI. Germline trimming cut 6 bases from V and 4 bases from J; bases unmatched to any gene: 5. The CDR3 has 14 amino acids. Profiled with immunoSEQ multiplex PCR; TCRdb holds only in-frame clones, not every one. The sample yields some 200,000 clones, roughly 91% seen once. This sequence joins TRBV6-5 and TRBJ1-1, with 10 bases matching TRBD1. The source material was blood. The clonotype originates from a woman between 25 and 40 years old in good health. CDR3 sequence reads: CASSRDRGTTEAFF. The CDR3 DNA sequence: TGTGCCAGCAGCCGGGACAGGGGAACCACTGAAGCTTTCTTT.